The rows below give T cell receptor beta chains drawn from one sample of a study of cytomegalovirus exposure and HLA in healthy donors. The data were produced by immunoSEQ multiplex PCR, yet TCRdb's version contains in-frame clones alone and is incomplete. This sample has 200,000 or so clones, with roughly four fifths found just once. The sample was PBMCs. The receptors derive from a young woman in good health and CMV-seropositive. The CDR3 runs from the conserved cysteine through the conserved F or W. Each record gives: D gene, clone size, J gene, V gene, CDR3 length, CDR3 protein, CDR3 DNA. A D gene is named only where the DNA matches it firmly. Clone size, where shown, is once, few, many, or a class for clones that have expanded.

D gene: TRBD1
clone size: NA
J gene: TRBJ2-5
V gene: TRBV11-2
CDR3 length: 14
CDR3 protein: CASSLGTASETQYF
CDR3 DNA: TGTGCCAGCAGCTTGGGGACAGCATCAGAGACCCAGTACTTC

D gene: NA
clone size: NA
J gene: TRBJ1-1
V gene: TRBV11-2
CDR3 length: 13
CDR3 protein: CASSLTGNTEAFF
CDR3 DNA: TGTGCCAGCAGCCTTACAGGGAACACTGAAGCTTTCTTT

D gene: NA
clone size: NA
J gene: TRBJ1-5
V gene: TRBV5-8
CDR3 length: 14
CDR3 protein: CASSPGTFQQPQHF
CDR3 DNA: TGTGCCAGCAGCCCCGGGACATTTCAACAGCCCCAGCATTTT

D gene: NA
clone size: NA
J gene: TRBJ2-3
V gene: TRBV29-1
CDR3 length: 12
CDR3 protein: CSVGGGIDTQYF
CDR3 DNA: TGCAGCGTTGGGGGGGGCATAGATACGCAGTATTTT

D gene: TRBD1
clone size: few
J gene: TRBJ1-1
V gene: TRBV18
CDR3 length: 17
CDR3 protein: CASSPFPGGGKNTEAFF
CDR3 DNA: TGTGCCAGCTCACCATTCCCAGGGGGCGGGAAGAACACTGAAGCTTTCTTT

D gene: TRBD1
clone size: NA
J gene: TRBJ1-2
V gene: TRBV6-1
CDR3 length: 14
CDR3 protein: CASSEGQGNYGYTF
CDR3 DNA: TGTGCCAGCAGTGAGGGACAGGGGAACTATGGCTACACCTTC

D gene: NA
clone size: NA
J gene: TRBJ2-1
V gene: TRBV10-3
CDR3 length: 15
CDR3 protein: CAISESPGAYNEQFF
CDR3 DNA: TGTGCCATCAGTGAGTCCCCAGGGGCCTACAATGAGCAGTTCTTC

D gene: NA
clone size: NA
J gene: TRBJ2-7
V gene: TRBV7-9
CDR3 length: 11
CDR3 protein: CAIGGAYEQYF
CDR3 DNA: TGTGCCATAGGCGGGGCCTACGAGCAGTACTTC

D gene: TRBD1
clone size: NA
J gene: TRBJ2-1
V gene: TRBV7-9
CDR3 length: 18
CDR3 protein: CASSGGQDRASSYNEQFF
CDR3 DNA: TGTGCCAGCAGCGGAGGACAAGACAGGGCCAGCTCCTACAATGAGCAGTTCTTC

D gene: NA
clone size: NA
J gene: TRBJ1-5
V gene: TRBV28
CDR3 length: 13
CDR3 protein: CASSSGIGQPQHF
CDR3 DNA: TGTGCCAGCAGTTCAGGGATAGGTCAGCCCCAGCATTTT